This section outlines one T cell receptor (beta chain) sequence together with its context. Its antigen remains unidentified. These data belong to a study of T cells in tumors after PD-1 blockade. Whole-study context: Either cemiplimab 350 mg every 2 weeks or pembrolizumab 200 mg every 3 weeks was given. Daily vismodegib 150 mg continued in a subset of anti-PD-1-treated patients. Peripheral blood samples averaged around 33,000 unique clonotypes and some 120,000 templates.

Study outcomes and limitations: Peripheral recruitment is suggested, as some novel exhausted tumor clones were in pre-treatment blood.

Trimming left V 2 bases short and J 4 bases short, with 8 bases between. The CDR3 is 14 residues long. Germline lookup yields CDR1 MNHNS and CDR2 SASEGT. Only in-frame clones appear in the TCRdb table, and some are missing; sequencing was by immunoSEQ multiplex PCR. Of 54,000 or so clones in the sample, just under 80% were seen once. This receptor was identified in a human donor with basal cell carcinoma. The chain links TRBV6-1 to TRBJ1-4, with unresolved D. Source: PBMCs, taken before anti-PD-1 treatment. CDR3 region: CASSEILGNEKLFF. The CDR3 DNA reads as TGTGCCAGCAGTGAAATCTTGGGTAATGAAAAACTGTTTTTT.